This is a list of T cell receptor beta chains from one sample in a study of cytomegalovirus exposure and HLA in healthy donors. Sequencing used immunoSEQ multiplex PCR; TCRdb keeps in-frame clones, though not all of them. The data hold 200,000 to 250,000 clones, with 75% to 95% observed a single time. The specimen was PBMCs. These receptors were obtained from a woman under 30 in good health and CMV-seronegative. Both conserved end residues are part of each CDR3. The order of the fields is V gene, J gene, clone size, D gene, CDR3 protein, CDR3 DNA. D genes are given only for firm matches. A row's size may be missing; if present it is once, few, many or a size class.

>TRBV27|TRBJ2-3|NA|NA
CASSPLGLGKDTQYF
TGTGCCAGCAGTCCACTGGGACTGGGCAAGGATACGCAGTATTTT
>TRBV6-1|TRBJ1-6|NA|TRBD1
CASGTGPYNSPLHF
TGTGCCAGCGGGACAGGGCCCTATAATTCACCCCTCCACTTT
>TRBV4-1|TRBJ2-7|NA|NA
CASSQASGAQGHEQYF
TGCGCCAGCAGCCAAGCCAGCGGGGCGCAGGGGCACGAGCAGTACTTC
>TRBV27|TRBJ2-1|NA|TRBD1
CASRGTGAEQFF
TGTGCCAGCAGAGGGACAGGGGCTGAGCAGTTCTTC
>TRBV5-6|TRBJ2-7|NA|TRBD1
CASSSRDRDHEQYF
TGTGCCAGCAGCTCCCGGGACAGGGACCACGAGCAGTACTTC
>TRBV6-5|TRBJ1-1|NA|NA
CASSYARVGEAFF
TGTGCCAGCAGTTACGCCAGGGTAGGGGAAGCTTTCTTT
>TRBV11-2|TRBJ1-1|NA|NA
CASSLVTVNTEAFF
TGTGCCAGCAGCTTAGTAACAGTCAACACTGAAGCTTTCTTT
>TRBV28|TRBJ2-7|NA|NA
CASKGVGPEQYF
TGTGCCAGCAAAGGGGTCGGTCCCGAGCAGTACTTC
>TRBV18|TRBJ2-2|NA|NA
CASSPRPGRNTGELFF
TGTGCCAGCTCACCACGGCCCGGGAGGAACACCGGGGAGCTGTTTTTT
>TRBV6-4|TRBJ2-1|many|NA
CASSDAAGSYNEQFF
TGTGCCAGCAGTGACGCAGCGGGCTCCTACAATGAGCAGTTCTTC
>TRBV7-8|TRBJ1-1|NA|NA
CASSSTRNTEAFF
TGTGCCAGCAGCTCTACTAGGAACACTGAAGCTTTCTTT
>TRBV30|TRBJ1-1|NA|NA
CAWSVWGVRGNTEAFF
TGTGCCTGGAGTGTTTGGGGGGTTAGGGGAAACACTGAAGCTTTCTTT
>TRBV27|TRBJ2-3|once|TRBD2
CASSDGTSGSDTQYF
TGTGCCAGCAGCGACGGGACTAGCGGTTCAGATACGCAGTATTTT
>TRBV27|TRBJ2-5|NA|NA
CASEAGETQYF
TGTGCCAGCGAGGCGGGGGAGACCCAGTACTTC
>TRBV10-2|TRBJ1-6|NA|NA
CASSDPVPPLHF
TGCGCCAGCAGTGATCCGGTTCCACCCCTCCACTTT
>TRBV7-9|TRBJ1-2|NA|TRBD1
CASSSHGGQPNYGYTF
TGTGCCAGCAGCTCCCATGGGGGACAGCCTAACTATGGCTACACCTTC
>TRBV27|TRBJ1-1|NA|NA
CASSLSAVLTEAFF
TGTGCCAGCAGTTTATCGGCAGTGCTCACTGAAGCTTTCTTT
>TRBV30|TRBJ2-1|NA|NA
CAWSAGSGEQFF
TGTGCCTGGAGTGCGGGTAGCGGTGAGCAGTTCTTC
>TRBV28|TRBJ2-2|NA|TRBD1
CASRDRAFTGELFF
TGTGCCAGCAGGGACAGGGCGTTTACCGGGGAGCTGTTTTTT
>TRBV19|TRBJ1-1|NA|NA
CASSIVGGNTEAFF
TGTGCCAGTAGTATAGTAGGAGGGAACACTGAAGCTTTCTTT
>TRBV6-5|TRBJ1-1|NA|NA
CASSYATVNTEAFF
TGTGCCAGCAGTTACGCCACAGTCAACACTGAAGCTTTCTTT
>TRBV11-2|TRBJ1-2|NA|NA
CASSQRAEGGYTF
TGTGCCAGCAGCCAGAGGGCTGAGGGCGGCTACACCTTC
>TRBV28|TRBJ1-5|NA|NA
CASSLGQFLQPQHF
TGTGCCAGCAGTTTAGGACAGTTTCTTCAGCCCCAGCATTTT
>TRBV2|TRBJ2-1|NA|TRBD2
CASSGLAGVNNEQFF
TGTGCCAGCAGCGGACTAGCGGGAGTTAACAATGAGCAGTTCTTC
>TRBV9|TRBJ2-1|NA|TRBD2
CASSVVQGLAVNEQFF
TGTGCCAGCAGCGTAGTGCAGGGACTAGCGGTCAATGAGCAGTTCTTC
>TRBV19|TRBJ1-5|NA|NA
CASSIGGRAQPQHF
TGTGCCAGTAGTATAGGTGGCAGGGCCCAGCCCCAGCATTTT
>TRBV15|TRBJ1-2|NA|NA
CATSRDTSYENYGYTF
TGTGCCACCAGCAGAGATACGAGTTACGAAAACTATGGCTACACCTTC
>TRBV10-1|TRBJ2-5|NA|TRBD2
CASTRKGLAGVGQETQYF
TGCGCCAGCACCCGTAAGGGACTAGCGGGAGTTGGCCAAGAGACCCAGTACTTC
>TRBV27|TRBJ2-7|NA|NA
CASSRTPLTYEQYF
TGTGCCAGCAGTCGGACACCTCTGACCTACGAGCAGTACTTC
>TRBV5-1|TRBJ2-3|NA|TRBD2
CASSYSGSSTDTQYF
TGCGCCAGCAGTTATAGCGGGAGTAGCACAGATACGCAGTATTTT
>TRBV5-1|TRBJ1-6|NA|TRBD1
CASSLRQGARSPLHF
TGCGCCAGCAGCTTGAGACAGGGGGCGCGATCACCCCTCCACTTT
>TRBV5-6|TRBJ2-5|NA|TRBD2
CASSLLTRGEETQYF
TGTGCCAGCAGCTTGCTCACCCGGGGGGAAGAGACCCAGTACTTC
>TRBV5-1|TRBJ2-1|NA|TRBD2
CASSLGSSGRGFGEQFF
TGCGCCAGCAGCTTGGGGTCTAGCGGGAGGGGGTTCGGTGAGCAGTTCTTC
>TRBV29-1|TRBJ2-6|NA|TRBD1
CSVVTGTAKFSGANVLTF
TGCAGCGTGGTAACCGGGACAGCCAAATTCTCTGGGGCCAACGTCCTGACTTTC
>TRBV30|TRBJ2-3|once|NA
CACLQGNTDTQYF
TGTGCCTGTTTACAGGGTAACACAGATACGCAGTATTTT
>TRBV28|TRBJ2-5|NA|TRBD1
CASNRQGASGETQYF
TGTGCCAGCAATCGTCAGGGGGCCTCCGGGGAGACCCAGTACTTC
>TRBV9|TRBJ2-5|NA|NA
CASSGTQGSVKETQYF
TGTGCCAGCAGCGGCACCCAGGGATCTGTCAAAGAGACCCAGTACTTC
>TRBV19|TRBJ2-7|NA|TRBD1
CASSTRLGQGLYEQYF
TGTGCCAGTAGTACCCGTTTAGGACAGGGACTCTACGAGCAGTACTTC
>TRBV6-4|TRBJ2-1|NA|NA
CASSAGAYNEQFF
TGTGCCAGCAGTGCTGGGGCTTACAATGAGCAGTTCTTC
>TRBV18|TRBJ2-7|NA|TRBD2
CASSPGLAGVYEQYF
TGTGCCAGCTCACCGGGACTAGCGGGAGTATACGAGCAGTACTTC
>TRBV11-2|TRBJ1-1|NA|TRBD1
CASSRNRAGGTEAFF
TGTGCCAGCAGCCGGAACCGGGCAGGGGGCACTGAAGCTTTCTTT
>TRBV28|TRBJ1-2|NA|NA
CASSRTGRSDYGYTF
TGTGCCAGCAGCCGAACAGGGAGATCGGACTATGGCTACACCTTC
>TRBV5-4|TRBJ2-1|NA|TRBD2
CASSGTSGSNYEQFF
TGTGCCAGCAGCGGGACTAGCGGGAGTAACTATGAGCAGTTCTTC
>TRBV25-1|TRBJ1-2|NA|NA
CASSDFGGDGYTF
TGTGCCAGCAGTGATTTTGGCGGTGATGGCTACACCTTC
>TRBV4-1|TRBJ1-2|NA|TRBD1
CASSQDPGQGVENGYTF
TGCGCCAGCAGCCAAGATCCCGGACAGGGGGTGGAGAATGGCTACACCTTC
>TRBV15|TRBJ2-1|NA|NA
CATSREVGEWYNEQFF
TGTGCCACCAGCAGAGAGGTGGGAGAGTGGTACAATGAGCAGTTCTTC
>TRBV6-1|TRBJ1-4|NA|TRBD1
CASSVTGVNEKLFF
TGTGCCAGCAGTGTCACAGGGGTGAATGAAAAACTGTTTTTT
>TRBV2|TRBJ2-1|NA|NA
CASSTVRGNYNEQFF
TGTGCCAGCAGTACAGTTCGCGGGAACTACAATGAGCAGTTCTTC
>TRBV6-6|TRBJ1-1|NA|NA
CASRNSRGGNTEAFF
TGTGCCAGCAGGAACTCAAGGGGGGGAAACACTGAAGCTTTCTTT
>TRBV6-1|TRBJ2-3|NA|NA
CASSEGLVTDTQYF
TGTGCCAGCAGTGAAGGACTTGTCACAGATACGCAGTATTTT
>TRBV28|TRBJ2-2|NA|NA
CASRPSGTGELFF
TGTGCCAGCCGCCCGTCGGGCACCGGGGAGCTGTTTTTT
>TRBV7-2|TRBJ2-3|NA|NA
CASSLPGTDTQYF
TGTGCCAGCAGCTTACCGGGCACAGATACGCAGTATTTT
>TRBV6-4|TRBJ1-1|NA|NA
CASSSDRNTEAFF
TGTGCCAGCAGTTCCGACAGGAACACTGAAGCTTTCTTT
>TRBV5-1|TRBJ2-1|few|TRBD2
CASSLVRGTSGNDEQFF
TGCGCCAGCAGCTTGGTTCGTGGGACTAGCGGGAATGATGAGCAGTTCTTC
>TRBV28|TRBJ1-1|once|NA
CASIVRTEAFF
TGTGCCAGCATAGTCCGCACTGAAGCTTTCTTT
>TRBV10-1|TRBJ2-1|NA|TRBD1
CASSGDRGGEQFF
TGCGCCAGCAGTGGGGACAGGGGAGGTGAGCAGTTCTTC
>TRBV25-1|TRBJ2-7|NA|NA
CASSERGTGQPSYEQYF
TGTGCCAGCAGTGAAAGGGGAACGGGACAACCCTCCTACGAGCAGTACTTC